This T cell receptor beta chain originates from a study of cytomegalovirus exposure and HLA in healthy donors. Study summary: In an early release, HLA-typed donors contributed 77 million or so unique TCR sequences.

This CDR3 spans 15 amino acids. The V and J ends lost 0 bases and 4 bases respectively, with 15 bases between them. CDR1 GTSNPN and CDR2 SVGIG come from the germline V gene (reference sequence). Notes on this clone: What it binds is unknown.

This PCR relied on a set of 60 Vbeta primers and 13 Jbeta primers. Repertoires were generated with immunoSEQ multiplex PCR, while TCRdb's copy carries only in-frame clones and drops some. The table has fewer than 150,000 clones, approximately 15% seen once. Regarding the study as a whole: The productive fraction for most TCR beta V segments was about 87% or about 30% in an earlier analysis.

The V and J genes are TRBV30 and TRBJ1-2, with a possible D match to TRBD1 (6 bases). The source of this sequence is a woman aged 18-29 years in good health and CMV-seronegative. The sample was PBMCs. The chain's CDR3 is CAWSVGGGHGYGYTF. The CDR3 bases are TGTGCCTGGAGTGTAGGGGGGGGGCACGGCTATGGCTACACCTTC.